Listed below are T cell receptor beta chains from one sample, sequenced in a study of PD-L1 blockade in urothelial cancer. Sequenced by immunoSEQ multiplex PCR; TCRdb stores in-frame clones only, minus some. The table has under 30,000 clones, approximately 89% seen once. The sequencing here drew on PBMCs, taken around atezolizumab (anti-PD-L1) treatment. Receptors originate from a man between 50 and 59 years old with urothelial cancer. The CDR3 runs from the conserved cysteine through the conserved F or W. D genes are given only for firm matches. Not all rows give a size; the values are once, few, many and, for expanded clones, a class.

>-|TRBV6-1|-|15|TRBJ1-3
CASSPERRAGNTIYF
TGTGCCAGCAGCCCGGAACGCAGGGCTGGAAACACCATATATTTT
>TRBD1|TRBV19|-|13|TRBJ2-5
CASSQGAKETQYF
TGTGCCAGTTCGCAGGGGGCGAAAGAGACCCAGTACTTC
>-|TRBV21-1|-|23|TRBJ2-3
CASSKEALSGQLPTLLATDTQYF
TGTGCCAGCAGCAAAGAGGCCCTTTCTGGACAGCTTCCTACCCTGCTTGCCACAGATACGCAGTATTTT
>TRBD2|TRBV29-1|-|16|TRBJ2-1
CSGGGVSGSLYNEQFF
TGCAGCGGGGGAGGCGTTAGCGGGAGTCTATACAATGAGCAGTTCTTC
>TRBD2|TRBV19|-|14|TRBJ2-5
CASSIVSGRETQYF
TGTGCCAGTAGTATAGTAAGCGGGAGAGAGACCCAGTACTTC
>TRBD1|TRBV7-3|-|13|TRBJ1-1
CASSSGTAGEAFF
TGTGCCAGCAGCTCTGGGACAGCCGGTGAAGCTTTCTTT
>TRBD1|TRBV5-4|-|14|TRBJ2-7
CASSSEGTGDEQYF
TGTGCCAGCAGCTCGGAGGGGACAGGCGACGAGCAGTACTTC
>-|TRBV27|-|16|TRBJ1-6
CASSPSAARGVSPLHF
TGTGCCAGCAGCCCATCAGCCGCTCGGGGGGTTTCACCCCTCCACTTT
>TRBD1|TRBV6-5|once|13|TRBJ2-7
CASTIPGTDEQYF
TGTGCCAGCACTATACCAGGGACAGACGAGCAGTACTTC
>-|TRBV29-1|-|11|TRBJ2-7
CSVDISYEQYF
TGCAGCGTTGACATCAGCTACGAGCAGTACTTC
>TRBD2|TRBV2|-|17|TRBJ2-1
CASRGTSGNLSYNEQFF
TGTGCCAGCAGGGGGACTAGCGGGAACCTGTCCTACAATGAGCAGTTCTTC
>-|TRBV10-2|-|13|TRBJ1-4
CALEGSYNEKLFF
TGCGCCCTGGAGGGTAGCTATAATGAAAAACTGTTTTTT
>-|TRBV7-2|-|15|TRBJ2-5
CASSPGRRAQETQYF
TGTGCCAGCAGCCCCGGGAGAAGGGCCCAAGAGACCCAGTACTTC
>-|TRBV25-1|-|15|TRBJ2-3
CASSGSVAPVDTQYF
TGTGCCAGCAGTGGGTCGGTCGCACCGGTGGATACGCAGTATTTT
>-|TRBV5-4|-|15|TRBJ2-1
CASSPGQASYNEQFF
TGTGCCAGCAGCCCTGGACAAGCCTCCTACAATGAGCAGTTCTTC
>TRBD1|TRBV7-2|-|14|TRBJ1-2
CASSNTGGNYGYTF
TGTGCCAGCAGCAACACAGGGGGAAACTATGGCTACACCTTC
>TRBD1|TRBV14|-|17|TRBJ2-4
CASSHGGQALAKNIQYF
TGTGCCAGCAGCCACGGCGGACAGGCACTAGCCAAAAACATTCAGTACTTC
>TRBD1|TRBV18|-|17|TRBJ2-2
CASSPHNRGSNTGELFF
TGTGCCAGCTCACCACATAACAGGGGTTCGAACACCGGGGAGCTGTTTTTT
>-|TRBV27|-|19|TRBJ2-6
CASSPLGLSVVSGANVLTF
TGTGCCAGCAGTCCACTGGGGCTTTCTGTAGTCTCTGGGGCCAACGTCCTGACTTTC
>TRBD1|TRBV5-1|-|15|TRBJ1-2
CASSSSVGTAYGYTF
TGCGCCAGCAGCTCCTCAGTCGGGACAGCCTATGGCTACACCTTC
>-|TRBV25-1|-|14|TRBJ2-2
CASTSMSSSGELFF
TGTGCCAGCACCTCCATGAGTAGCTCCGGGGAGCTGTTTTTT
>-|TRBV14|-|16|TRBJ1-1
CASSQDWGGVNTEAFF
TGTGCCAGCAGCCAAGATTGGGGGGGGGTGAACACTGAAGCTTTCTTT
>TRBD1|TRBV11-3|-|13|TRBJ2-7
CASSLRQGDEQYF
TGTGCCAGCAGCTTAAGACAGGGGGACGAGCAGTACTTC
>TRBD1|TRBV6-6|-|14|TRBJ2-7
CASRPQGADYEQYF
TGTGCCAGCAGGCCACAGGGGGCTGACTACGAGCAGTACTTC
>TRBD1|TRBV7-3|-|14|TRBJ2-7
CASSLGQGAVEQYF
TGTGCCAGCAGCTTGGGACAGGGGGCAGTCGAGCAGTACTTC
>TRBD1|TRBV6-6|-|15|TRBJ1-2
CASRPGTGLGYGYTF
TGTGCCAGCAGGCCCGGGACAGGCCTCGGCTATGGCTACACCTTC
>-|TRBV21-1|-|17|TRBJ1-1
CASSRRRDTVMNTEAFF
TGTGCCAGCAGCAGGCGCCGGGACACAGTCATGAACACTGAAGCTTTCTTT
>TRBD2|TRBV18|-|14|TRBJ2-1
CASSGLAGVNEQFF
TGTGCCAGCTCGGGACTAGCGGGAGTCAATGAGCAGTTCTTC
>TRBD1|TRBV19|few|17|TRBJ2-3
CASSMAGQGTSTDTQYF
TGTGCCAGTAGTATGGCGGGACAGGGGACCTCCACAGATACGCAGTATTTT
>-|TRBV18|-|13|TRBJ2-2
CASSRDNDGELFF
TGTGCCAGCTCACGAGATAACGATGGGGAGCTGTTTTTT
>-|TRBV5-4|-|14|TRBJ2-4
CASSSRGTKNIQYF
TGTGCCAGCAGCTCCCGAGGGACCAAAAACATTCAGTACTTC
>TRBD1|TRBV5-6|-|17|TRBJ2-2
CASSPPQGAKLRRELFF
TGTGCCAGCAGCCCACCACAGGGGGCGAAGTTGCGGAGGGAGCTGTTTTTT
>TRBD1|TRBV5-1|-|16|TRBJ1-2
CASSLDGTGIYYGYTF
TGCGCCAGCAGCTTGGACGGGACAGGGATCTACTATGGCTACACCTTC
>TRBD1|TRBV4-3|-|16|TRBJ2-7
CASSQGFGTASYEQYF
TGCGCCAGCAGCCAAGGATTCGGGACAGCCTCCTACGAGCAGTACTTC
>-|TRBV5-1|-|15|TRBJ2-1
CASRREADSYNEQFF
TGCGCCAGCAGACGAGAAGCGGACTCCTACAATGAGCAGTTCTTC
>-|TRBV12-5|-|15|TRBJ1-6
CASGLVPGLDSPLHF
TGTGCTAGTGGTTTGGTCCCGGGTTTGGATTCACCCCTCCACTTT
>TRBD1|TRBV6-4|-|15|TRBJ2-1
CASSDPDRGYNEQFF
TGTGCCAGCAGTGATCCGGACAGGGGGTACAATGAGCAGTTCTTC
>-|TRBV6-5|-|11|TRBJ2-2
CASTGAGELFF
TGTGCCAGCACGGGGGCCGGGGAGCTGTTTTTT
>TRBD1|TRBV19|-|13|TRBJ1-2
CAIRDRGNYGYTF
TGTGCCATCCGGGACAGGGGAAACTATGGCTACACCTTC
>TRBD2|TRBV5-5|-|15|TRBJ2-1
CASSFPGLAVNEQFF
TGTGCCAGCAGCTTTCCCGGACTAGCGGTCAATGAGCAGTTCTTC
>-|TRBV20-1|-|11|TRBJ2-7
CSAIRTHEQYF
TGCAGTGCGATCAGGACACACGAGCAGTACTTC
>TRBD1|TRBV6-1|few|13|TRBJ1-4
CASRDRDSEKLFF
TGTGCCAGCAGGGACAGGGACTCCGAAAAACTGTTTTTT
>-|TRBV9|-|14|TRBJ2-7
CASSVGGGRYEQYF
TGTGCCAGCAGCGTAGGTGGGGGCAGGTACGAGCAGTACTTC
>-|TRBV12-1|-|11|TRBJ2-7
CASTPTYEQYF
TGTGCCAGCACCCCTACCTACGAGCAGTACTTC
>TRBD1|TRBV19|-|17|TRBJ1-2
CASSNPPSGTGIYGYTF
TGTGCCAGTAGTAATCCTCCATCCGGGACAGGGATTTATGGCTACACCTTC
>-|TRBV6-6|once|15|TRBJ2-7
CASSFGLRATYEQYF
TGTGCCAGCAGCTTCGGACTAAGAGCGACCTACGAGCAGTACTTC
>-|TRBV27|once|15|TRBJ1-3
CASSLFWAPGNTIYF
TGTGCCAGCAGTTTATTCTGGGCGCCCGGAAACACCATATATTTT
>-|TRBV28|-|15|TRBJ1-4
CASSLPTGNNEKLFF
TGTGCCAGCAGTTTACCAACAGGGAATAATGAAAAACTGTTTTTT
>TRBD2|TRBV5-1|-|16|TRBJ2-1
CASSLGGAGGGNEQFF
TGCGCCAGCAGCTTGGGAGGAGCGGGAGGCGGGAATGAGCAGTTCTTC
>TRBD1|TRBV29-1|once|13|TRBJ1-6
CSVWDSPNSPLHF
TGCAGCGTCTGGGACAGCCCTAATTCACCCCTCCACTTT
>TRBD2|TRBV9|-|16|TRBJ2-5
CASSSPSGGAEETQYF
TGTGCCAGCAGCTCCCCTAGCGGGGGGGCGGAAGAGACCCAGTACTTC
>TRBD2|TRBV6-5|-|16|TRBJ2-1
CASSYSKAGGYNEQFF
TGTGCCAGCAGTTACTCTAAAGCGGGGGGGTACAATGAGCAGTTCTTC
>-|TRBV28|-|15|TRBJ1-5
CASSFGTNSNQPQHF
TGTGCCAGCAGTTTTGGGACAAATAGCAATCAGCCCCAGCATTTT
>TRBD2|TRBV7-9|-|12|TRBJ2-1
CASTLAGDEQFF
TGTGCCAGCACCCTCGCGGGGGATGAGCAGTTCTTC
>TRBD1|TRBV9|once|15|TRBJ1-2
CASSVDLTGVDGYTF
TGTGCCAGCAGCGTAGATTTGACAGGGGTTGATGGCTACACCTTC
>-|TRBV30|-|11|TRBJ2-1
CAHGNYNEQFF
TGTGCCCACGGGAACTACAATGAGCAGTTCTTC
>-|TRBV18|-|16|TRBJ2-5
CASSPGLAGDQETQYF
TGTGCCAGCTCACCAGGGCTAGCTGGGGACCAAGAGACCCAGTACTTC